One sample yielded the 10 T cell receptor beta chains listed below, sequenced in a study of control samples from healthy donors and cancer patients. TCRdb keeps only in-frame clones here, not all; method: immunoSEQ multiplex PCR. The data show about 68,000 clones, 75% to 85% seen once. Material: blood. These receptors all come from a man aged 60-69 years in good health.

V and J are TRBV5-1 and TRBJ2-2, with 7 bases aligning to TRBD1. There are 14 residues in the CDR3. J gave up 4 bases and V 6 bases, and 6 bases lay outside the gene matches. Germline V lookup: CDR1 SGHRS, CDR2 YFSETQ. In DNA form, the CDR3 reads TGCGCCAGCACCGAACAGGGGAGCACCGGGGAGCTGTTTTTT. Translated, it gives CASTEQGSTGELFF.

The chain has TRBV30 and TRBJ1-2; the match to TRBD1 covers 8 bases. The CDR3 is 14 amino acids. Looked up from germline, CDR1 is GTSNPN and CDR2 is SVGIG (reference sequence). Trimming cost V 1 base and J 8 bases; bases outside gene matches: 9. The CDR3 protein is CAWSAGQGGAGYTF. As DNA, the CDR3 is TGTGCCTGGAGTGCCGGACAGGGAGGGGCCGGCTACACCTTC.

The gene calls are TRBV5-1 and TRBJ1-1; TRBD1 is a possible D gene (5 bases). The V and J ends lost 1 base and 1 base respectively, with 8 bases between them. There are 14 residues in the CDR3. Germline CDR1 is SGHRS and CDR2 is YFSETQ. In nucleotides, the CDR3 is TGCGCCAGCAGCTTGTCCGGGGGGAACACTGAAGCTTTCTTT. Its translation is CASSLSGGNTEAFF.

V gene TRBV7-9 combines with J gene TRBJ1-2; no reliable D call. Per the germline V gene, CDR1 is SEHNR and CDR2 is FQNEAQ (reference sequence). V shed 2 bases and J shed 7 bases, with 8 bases lying between them. This CDR3 spans 12 amino acids. CDR3 region: CASSLSSGGYTF. The CDR3 nucleotides are TGTGCCAGCAGCTTAAGTTCGGGTGGCTACACCTTC.

The chain has TRBV7-2 and TRBJ1-2; no clear D. The CDR3 extends over 14 amino acids. Germline-derived CDR1 and CDR2 are SGHTA and FQGNSA. Deletions cut 5 bases from V and 4 bases from J, with 14 bases between. CDR3 sequence: CASSPRQPPYGYTF. The DNA of the CDR3 is TGTGCCAGCAGCCCCCGACAACCACCCTATGGCTACACCTTC.

Only one count was recorded for this clone. The J gene is TRBJ2-6, the V gene TRBV19, with 7 bases fitting TRBD1. Germline CDR1 and CDR2: LNHDA and SQIVND (reference sequence). The CDR3 sequence is 14 residues long. V was pared by 9 bases and J by 3 bases, with 5 bases of the junction left unmatched. The CDR3 DNA reads TGTGCCAGCGGGACAGCGATTGGGGCCAACGTCCTGACTTTC. This encodes CASGTAIGANVLTF.

This chain links TRBV27 with TRBJ2-6; perhaps TRBD1 as D (5 bases). There are 18 residues in the CDR3. The V gene's germline CDR1 is MNHEY and CDR2 SMNVEV (reference sequence). Trimming left V 6 bases short and J 1 base short, with 19 bases between. The CDR3 DNA is TGTGCCAGCAGCCCATTCGTGGGGCGGAATTCTGGGGCCAACGTCCTGACTTTC. Translation: CASSPFVGRNSGANVLTF. Together with reference TRBV27 and TRBJ2-6, the CDR3 gives the full variable domain: EAQVTQNPRYLITVTGKKLTVTCSQNMNHEYMSWYRQDPGLGLRQIYYSMNVEVTDKGDVPEGYKVSRKEKRNFPLILESPSPNQTSLYFCASSPFVGRNSGANVLTFGAGSRLTVL.

The J gene is TRBJ2-5, the V gene TRBV6-2 or TRBV6-3; D unclear. V dropped 3 bases and J dropped 7 bases, with 12 bases sitting between them. CDR1 is MNHEY, CDR2 SVGEGT, per germline. CDR3 length: 13 amino acids. CDR3 loop: CASSYSRVRTQYF. CDR3 nucleotides: TGTGCCAGCAGTTATTCAAGGGTGCGGACCCAGTACTTC.

The V gene is TRBV30, the J gene TRBJ1-3; D unclear. The CDR3 sequence is 16 residues long. V lost 3 bases and J 0 bases, leaving 15 bases between the germline ends. Germline V lookup: CDR1 GTSNPN, CDR2 SVGIG (reference sequence). This CDR3 is CAWSFRGRFSGNTIYF. Written as DNA, the CDR3 is TGTGCCTGGAGCTTCAGAGGACGGTTCTCTGGAAACACCATATATTTT.

This clone was counted a single time. The V call is TRBV7-3, the J call TRBJ2-2; 8 nucleotides agree with TRBD1. The germline V gene encodes CDR1 SGHTA and CDR2 FQGTGA. The CDR3 consists of 15 residues. The J segment lost 2 bases and the V segment lost 6 bases, leaving 5 bases of the junction unmatched. CDR3 nucleotide sequence: TGTGCCAGCAGACGAACAGGGGGTAACACCGGGGAGCTGTTTTTT. Translating it yields CASRRTGGNTGELFF. The full variable domain, its missing parts supplied by reference TRBV7-3 and TRBJ2-2, is GAGVSQTPSNKVTEKGKYVELRCDPISGHTALYWYRQSLGQGPEFLIYFQGTGAADDSGLPNDRFFAVRPEGSVSTLKIQRTERGDSAVYLCASRRTGGNTGELFFGEGSRLTVL.